The 18 T cell receptor beta chains reported below all come from one sample, sequenced in a study of Graves' ophthalmopathy and Graves' hyperthyroidism listed by TCRdb under 2018. Reads for this sample came from an Illumina HiSeq 2000. For repertoire sequencing, TCR beta CDR3 regions were amplified from RNA transcripts. A first-round RT-PCR used HTBI primers with the Qiagen OneStep RT-PCR kit, followed by a second-round multiplex PCR, size selection and purification. TCRdb reanalyzed the raw reads on its own, using fastp at Q25 for trimming and MiXCR for clone calling, and kept in-frame beta chains. Duplicate CDR3 protein sequences are folded into a single record with the most common DNA and genes. This sample is represented by roughly 1.1 million distinct CDR3 sequences; about 35% of them were singletons. Jointly, the top ten make up over 8.5% of the sample. Sequencing was done on a sample of peripheral blood or thyroid tissue (not recorded which). The receptor set was obtained from an adult man with Graves' hyperthyroidism.

The chain employs TRBV5-1 and TRBJ2-2, with 16 bases matching TRBD2. The germline CDR1 and CDR2 sequences are SGHRS and YFSETQ. The CDR3 covers 15 residues. J gave up 10 bases and V 4 bases, and 4 bases lay outside the gene matches. CDR3 in DNA: TGCGCCAGCAGCGGGACTAGCGGGGGGGCCGCGGAGCTGTTTTTT. Translating gives CASSGTSGGAAELFF.

Ten or more counts support this clonotype. The rearrangement joins TRBV13 to TRBJ2-7, with D perhaps matching TRBD1 (5 bases). The CDR3 consists of 14 residues. In germline, CDR1 is PRHDT, CDR2 FYEKMQ (reference sequence). V was clipped by 5 bases and J by 0 bases, with 11 bases between them. CDR3 residues: CASSGRQSSYEQYF. CDR3 nucleotide sequence: TGTGCCAGCAGCGGACGACAGAGCTCCTACGAGCAGTACTTC.

This rearrangement joins TRBV7-6 to TRBJ2-2; 8 bases agree with TRBD1. V shed 1 base, J shed 4 bases, and the junction held 8 bases outside the gene matches. Germline V gene sequence: CDR1 SGHVS, CDR2 FNYEAQ. There are 17 residues in the CDR3. This CDR3 is CASSLGPGGEGTGELFF. CDR3 sequence (DNA): TGTGCCAGCAGCTTAGGGCCAGGGGGCGAGGGCACCGGGGAGCTGTTTTTT.

This rearrangement joins TRBV15 to TRBJ2-6; D unresolved. This CDR3 region has 16 residues. Germline lookup yields CDR1 LNHNV and CDR2 YYDKDF (reference sequence). V was cut by 1 base and J by 3 bases, with 10 bases left in between. CDR3 DNA sequence: TGTGCCACCAGCAGAGGTTTTGATGGTGGGGCCAACGTCCTGACTTTC. Protein sequence: CATSRGFDGGANVLTF.

At least ten counts were recorded for this clonotype. The chain carries TRBV10-3 and TRBJ1-6; 9 bases line up with TRBD1. Germline V lookup: CDR1 ENHRY, CDR2 SYGVKD. The CDR3 runs to 13 residues. After removal of 9 bases from V and 7 bases from J, the junction contained 4 bases not matched to a gene. CDR3 nucleotide sequence: TGTGCCATAAGGACAGGGGACAATTCACCCCTCCACTTT. This codes for CAIRTGDNSPLHF.

The V gene is TRBV11-2, the J gene TRBJ1-2, with 8 bases lining up with TRBD1. Germline V gene sequence: CDR1 SGHAT, CDR2 FQNNGV. The CDR3 consists of 12 residues. J gave up 7 bases and V 4 bases, and 2 bases lay outside the gene matches. CDR3 nucleotide sequence: TGTGCCAGCAGCTGGACAGGGACTGGCTACACCTTC. This encodes CASSWTGTGYTF.

In this sample, this clonotype turned up many times. The chain has TRBV2 and TRBJ1-5; unclear D gene. The CDR3 runs 13 residues. The germline CDR1 and CDR2 sequences are SNHLY and FYNNEI. Between the trimmed V and J ends, which lost 10 bases and 7 bases, there was a span of 17 bases. The CDR3 loop reads CATNWAGGQPQHF. CDR3 DNA sequence: TGTGCCACCAACTGGGCAGGCGGGCAGCCCCAGCATTTT.

The sample holds a few counts of this clonotype. V is TRBV4-1 and J is TRBJ2-5; D is unclear. Trimming removed 0 bases at V and 1 base at J, with 6 bases between. CDR3 length: 14 amino acids. Per germline, CDR1 MGHRA and CDR2 YSYEKL. Here the CDR3 reads CASSQEETQETQYF. Written as DNA, the CDR3 is TGCGCCAGCAGCCAAGAAGAGACCCAAGAGACCCAGTACTTC.

This clonotype has ten or more counts. This chain connects TRBV9 to TRBJ1-1; TRBD1 might be the D (5 bases). Trimming left V 2 bases short and J 8 bases short, with 10 bases between. Germline assignment: CDR1 SGDLS and CDR2 YYNGEE. The CDR3 totals 12 residues. The DNA of the CDR3 is TGTGCCAGCAGCGTCCGGGACGGGGAAGCTTTCTTT. This gives the protein CASSVRDGEAFF. Based on the CDR3 plus reference TRBV9 and TRBJ1-1, the full variable domain is DSGVTQTPKHLITATGQRVTLRCSPRSGDLSVYWYQQSLDQGLQFLIQYYNGEERAKGNILERFSAQQFPDLHSELNLSSLELGDSALYFCASSVRDGEAFFGQGTRLTVV.

This clonotype has ten or more counts. J is TRBJ1-5 and V is TRBV12-3 or TRBV12-4; 9 positions agree with TRBD1. The length of the CDR3 is 14 residues. The V gene end was trimmed by 6 bases and the J gene end by 6 bases; junction bases not matched to a gene: 6. The CDR3 is CASSNTGGSQPQHF. CDR3 DNA: TGTGCCAGCAGCAATACAGGGGGCTCTCAGCCCCAGCATTTT.

On this clonotype itself: Being one base from a much bigger clone, this may be a read error. The rearrangement joins TRBV20-1 to TRBJ2-2; unclear D gene. Germline CDR1 reads DFQATT; CDR2 reads SNEGSKA (reference sequence). The CDR3 spans 15 residues. V was pared by 7 bases and J by 4 bases, with 19 bases between. In DNA form, the CDR3 reads TGCAGTGTCCCCAGACCCGGGCAGGTCACCGGGGAGCTGTTTTTT. Translated: CSVPRPGQVTGELFF.

This clonotype was seen at least ten times. The rearrangement joins TRBV30 to TRBJ1-1; the D gene is possibly TRBD1 (5 bases). The germline V and J ends were trimmed by 4 bases and 3 bases, with 12 bases remaining between them. The germline V gene has CDR1 GTSNPN and CDR2 SVGIG (reference sequence). The CDR3 has 13 amino acids. Here the CDR3 DNA reads TGTGCCTGGAAGGCGCGGGGGGACACTGAAGCTTTCTTT. Translated, it gives CAWKARGDTEAFF.

This clonotype was recorded at least ten times. The chain combines TRBV7-2 with TRBJ2-5; 9 bases match TRBD1. There are 15 residues in the CDR3. J was trimmed by 5 bases and V by 2 bases; bases with no gene match: 6. From germline, CDR1 is SGHTA and CDR2 FQGNSA. Here the CDR3 reads CASSLKTGGWETQYF. The CDR3 bases are TGTGCCAGCAGCTTAAAGACAGGGGGGTGGGAGACCCAGTACTTC.

For this clonotype: The junction departs from the called germline gene at one end, perhaps through a read error. The J gene is TRBJ1-2, the V gene TRBV30; a possible D gene is TRBD1 (5 bases). The length of the CDR3 is 12 residues. CDR1 is GTSNPN, CDR2 SVGIG, per germline (reference sequence). In DNA form, the CDR3 reads TGTGCCTGGAGTGTACAAAGGGACCCCGACTCCTTC. Protein: CAWSVQRDPDSF.

This clonotype was recorded a few times. This chain links TRBV12-3 or TRBV12-4 with TRBJ1-4; 7 bases are shared with TRBD1. J was trimmed by 0 bases and V by 7 bases; bases with no gene match: 5. This CDR3 comprises 15 residues. CDR3 nucleotide sequence: TGTGCCAGCACCCCCGGGACAGCAACTAATGAAAAACTGTTTTTT. Amino acid sequence: CASTPGTATNEKLFF.

This clonotype has just a few counts. The rearrangement links TRBV7-2 to TRBJ1-5, with 8 positions matching TRBD1. Losses at the gene ends were 5 bases for V and 0 bases for J; bases not matched to a gene: 6. The CDR3 extends over 16 amino acids. Germline CDR1 reads SGHTA; CDR2 reads FQGNSA. The CDR3 sequence is CASSRTGLYSNQPQHF. The CDR3 DNA is TGTGCCAGCAGCCGGACAGGGCTGTATAGCAATCAGCCCCAGCATTTT.

There are a few counts of this clonotype. The chain carries TRBV4-1 and TRBJ2-5, with a tentative D call TRBD1 (6 bases). The CDR3 is 14 amino acids. V lost 6 bases and J 0 bases, leaving 11 bases between the germline ends. Germline loops: CDR1 MGHRA, CDR2 YSYEKL. Written as DNA, the CDR3 is TGCGCCAGCAGTCGGACAGATCACCAAGAGACCCAGTACTTC. This gives the protein CASSRTDHQETQYF.

This clonotype was counted only a few times. A read error is likely, as this CDR3 ends without the conserved phenylalanine or tryptophan. The DNA is left out, because the CDR3 cannot be placed on it with certainty; the CDR3 is given as TCRdb lists it. This chain uses TRBV12-3 or TRBV12-4 with TRBJ1-2; the table's D call, TRBD1, was not checked against the DNA. The CDR3 comprises 8 residues, both ends counted. The CDR3 region is CASSLTGS.